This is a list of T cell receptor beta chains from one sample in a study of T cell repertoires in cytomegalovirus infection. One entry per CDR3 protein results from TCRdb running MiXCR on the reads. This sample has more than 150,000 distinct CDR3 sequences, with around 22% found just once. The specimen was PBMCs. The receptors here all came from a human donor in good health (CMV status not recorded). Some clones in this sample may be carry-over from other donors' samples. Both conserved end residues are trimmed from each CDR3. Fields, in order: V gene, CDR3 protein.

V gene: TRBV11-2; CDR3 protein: ASRPGQGATGELF
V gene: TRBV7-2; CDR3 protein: ASSPSGVEGETQY
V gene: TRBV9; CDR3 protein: ASSVSGTNGYT
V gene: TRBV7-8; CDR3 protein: ASSPRDTGELF
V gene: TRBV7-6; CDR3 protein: ASSLIGAAPEAF
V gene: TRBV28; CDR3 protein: ASSPYRGQGGNQPQH
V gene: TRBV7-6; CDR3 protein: ASSLEIAGAPRPGETQY
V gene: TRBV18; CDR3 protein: ASSPGQGTNTEAF
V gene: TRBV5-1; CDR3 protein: ASSLEGGRDNEQF
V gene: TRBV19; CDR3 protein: ASSIVEGTYNEQF
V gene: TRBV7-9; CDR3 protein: ASSPPGVYEQY
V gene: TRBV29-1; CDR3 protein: SVAGFALYNEQF
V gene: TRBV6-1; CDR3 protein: ASRQAGTGGREGYT
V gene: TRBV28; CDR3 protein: ASSPDRGYT
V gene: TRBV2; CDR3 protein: ASRVGTWGLDEQY
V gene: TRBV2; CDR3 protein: ASSEAGSGQVTDTQY
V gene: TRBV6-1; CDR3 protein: ASSEGDSPGQPQH
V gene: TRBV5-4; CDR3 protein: ASSLVGGPDEQF
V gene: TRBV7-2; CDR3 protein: ASSLVQREGPKYEQY
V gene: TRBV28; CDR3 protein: ASSLGGSSEKLF
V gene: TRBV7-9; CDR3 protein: ASSLAGQKNTEAF
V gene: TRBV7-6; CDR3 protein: ASSPWTDLPGTEAF
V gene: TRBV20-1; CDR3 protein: SASGRALSYNEQF
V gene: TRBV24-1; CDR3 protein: ATSDQTRAGEQY
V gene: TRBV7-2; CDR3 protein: ASSLVRVHTGELF
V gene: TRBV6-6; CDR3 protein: ASSQTGARDGYT
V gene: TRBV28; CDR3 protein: ASTGHAGRQPQH
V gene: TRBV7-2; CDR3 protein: ASSLALVLDRYNEQF
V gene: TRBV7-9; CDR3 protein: ASSPPDRNHGYT
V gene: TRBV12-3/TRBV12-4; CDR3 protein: ASSLMGDQPQH
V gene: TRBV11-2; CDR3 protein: ASSLFRSQETQY
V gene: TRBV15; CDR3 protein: ATSSEQGVNTEAF
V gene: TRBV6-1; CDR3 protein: ASSELLRGGQETQY
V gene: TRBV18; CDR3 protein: ASSPRQGDGQPQH
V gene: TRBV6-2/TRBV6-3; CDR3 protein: ATESGRSYEQY
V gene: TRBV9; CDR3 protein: ASSVSTGGSYEQY
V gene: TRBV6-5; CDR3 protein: ASSAGQFSSTEAF
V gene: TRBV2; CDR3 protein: ASSDRGPGQASPGINQPQH
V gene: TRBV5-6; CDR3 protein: ASSLWGAADTQY
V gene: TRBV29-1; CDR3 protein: SVILAGVGTDTQY
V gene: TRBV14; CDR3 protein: ASSQGDSTDTQY
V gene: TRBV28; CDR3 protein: ASMGWGQKGNQPQH
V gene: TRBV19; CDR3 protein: ASSMAGDYGYT
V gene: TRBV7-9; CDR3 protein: ASSWMTTQETQY
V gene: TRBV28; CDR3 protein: ASSSPIPNTEAF
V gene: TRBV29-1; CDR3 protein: SVDTGSMTEAF
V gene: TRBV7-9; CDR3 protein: ASSPPGLAKNIQY
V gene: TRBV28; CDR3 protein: ASSSDRTRSYEQY
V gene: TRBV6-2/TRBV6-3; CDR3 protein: ASSWAGRHTQY
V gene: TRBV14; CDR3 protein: ASSHRARSGNTIY
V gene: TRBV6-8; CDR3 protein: ASIPRAGRGRETQY
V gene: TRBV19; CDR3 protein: ASSKSIPTGVGQETQY
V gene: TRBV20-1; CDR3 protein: SARLGQYEQY
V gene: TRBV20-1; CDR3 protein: SARGSTGGAYEKLF
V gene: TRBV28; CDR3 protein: ASSLRGGGVSRGNEQF
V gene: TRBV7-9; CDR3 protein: ASSFMGQGFYEQY
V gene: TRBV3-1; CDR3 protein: ASSLPGDSPLH
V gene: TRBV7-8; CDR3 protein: ASSPREGGEQY